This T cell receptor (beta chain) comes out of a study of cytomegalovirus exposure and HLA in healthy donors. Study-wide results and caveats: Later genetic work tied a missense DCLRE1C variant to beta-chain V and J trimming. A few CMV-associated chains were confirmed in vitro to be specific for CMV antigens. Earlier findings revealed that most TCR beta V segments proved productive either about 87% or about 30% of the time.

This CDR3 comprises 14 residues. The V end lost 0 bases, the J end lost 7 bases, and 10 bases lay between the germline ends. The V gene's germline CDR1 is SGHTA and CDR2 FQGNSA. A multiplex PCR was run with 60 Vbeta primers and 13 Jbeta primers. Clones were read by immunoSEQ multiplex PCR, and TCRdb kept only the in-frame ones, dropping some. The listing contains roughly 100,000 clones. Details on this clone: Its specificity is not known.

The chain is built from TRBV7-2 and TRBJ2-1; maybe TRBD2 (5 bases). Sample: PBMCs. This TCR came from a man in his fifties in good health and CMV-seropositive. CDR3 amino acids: CASSLAHSGNEQFF. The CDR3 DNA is TGTGCCAGCAGCTTAGCTCACTCGGGGAATGAGCAGTTCTTC.